The 8 T cell receptor beta chains below were found in one sample sequenced in a study of molecular identifiers for immune sequencing clone quantification (dated by TCRdb to 2016 to 2019). Library generation was performed with PCR. TCRdb names Illumina HiSeq 4000 as the instrument used. The public reads were reprocessed in TCRdb via fastp at Q25 and MiXCR, keeping in-frame beta chains. One record per CDR3 amino acid sequence lists the most common genes and DNA. The table for this sample lists about 500,000 distinct CDR3 sequences; 20% to 25% of them were counted only once. Clones ranked in the top ten supply about 0.8% of the sample. Material: naive CD8+ T cells from blood, with Jurkat cell RNA spiked in. In light of the paper, this sample's cell subset or site label describes: FACS-sorted CD8+CD4-CCR7+CD45RA+ naive T cells. The receptor source for this set is a human donor in good health. Some libraries in this study had Jurkat cell RNA spiked in.

This clonotype was observed a few times. The CDR3 protein is CSAEGDREGGEQYF. The CDR3 nucleotides read TGCAGCGCCGAAGGGGACAGGGAAGGGGGCGAGCAGTACTTC. The V and J genes are TRBV29-1 and TRBJ2-7; TRBD1 matches at 9 bases. The germline CDR1 and CDR2 sequences are SQVTM and ANQGSEA. The CDR3 sequence is 14 residues long. J was trimmed by 6 bases and V by 7 bases; bases with no gene match: 13.

The V and J genes are TRBV4-1 and TRBJ2-1; D is uncertain. Per the germline V gene, CDR1 is MGHRA and CDR2 is YSYEKL. This CDR3 contains 13 residues. V shed 1 base and J shed 4 bases, with 5 bases lying between them. CDR3 loop: CASSQVRYNEQFF. CDR3 DNA sequence: TGCGCCAGCAGCCAAGTTCGATACAATGAGCAGTTCTTC.

Ten or more counts support this clonotype. The rearrangement links TRBV7-9 to TRBJ2-2, with D possibly being TRBD2 (5 bases). This CDR3 has 16 amino acids. CDR1 is SEHNR and CDR2 is FQNEAQ in the germline V gene (reference sequence). The V and J ends lost 5 bases and 0 bases respectively, with 13 bases between them. The CDR3 loop reads CASSPATEANTGELFF. CDR3 sequence (DNA): TGTGCCAGCAGCCCCGCCACGGAGGCGAACACCGGGGAGCTGTTTTTT.

This clonotype came up a few times. DNA of the CDR3: TGTGCCAGCAGTTACTCGACGACAGCAGTTGAAGCTTTCTTT. It encodes CASSYSTTAVEAFF. V usage is TRBV6-5 and J usage is TRBJ1-1; D may be TRBD1 (5 bases). V was trimmed by 0 bases and J by 7 bases, leaving 12 bases between them. This CDR3 comprises 14 residues. Germline assignment: CDR1 MNHEY and CDR2 SVGAGI.

This clonotype was found a few times. The genes are TRBV4-3 and TRBJ1-4, with 10 nucleotides matching TRBD1. Germline V lookup: CDR1 LGHNA, CDR2 YSLEER. The CDR3 has 16 amino acids. The ends lost 3 bases at V and 7 bases at J; junction bases unmatched: 8. The CDR3 coding sequence is TGCGCCAGCAGCCATTCAAGACAGGGGGCGGGTGAAAAACTGTTTTTT. Its translation: CASSHSRQGAGEKLFF.

This chain uses TRBV11-2 with TRBJ2-3; the D is unclear. CDR3 size: 14 residues. In germline, CDR1 is SGHAT, CDR2 FQNNGV. V dropped 2 bases and J dropped 3 bases, with 9 bases sitting between them. The CDR3, as DNA: TGTGCCAGCAGCTTATATATTAAAACAGATACGCAGTATTTT. This codes for CASSLYIKTDTQYF.

Many counts were recorded for this clonotype. This chain joins TRBV7-9 and TRBJ1-2, with D unclear. Germline V gene data show CDR1 as SEHNR and CDR2 as FQNEAQ (reference sequence). V gave up 1 base and J gave up 4 bases, with 7 bases separating them. This CDR3 spans 13 amino acids. The CDR3 DNA sequence: TGTGCCAGCAGCTTAGTTGAATTCTATGGCTACACCTTC. Its translation: CASSLVEFYGYTF. Based on the CDR3 plus reference TRBV7-9 and TRBJ1-2, the full variable domain is DTGVSQNPRHKITKRGQNVTFRCDPISEHNRLYWYRQTLGQGPEFLTYFQNEAQLEKSRLLSDRFSAERPKGSFSTLEIQRTEQGDSAMYLCASSLVEFYGYTFGSGTRLTVV.

This clonotype was seen many times. The CDR3 region has the DNA TGTGCCAGCAGCAGGGACAGGCTAGCCAAAAACATTCAGTACTTC. It encodes CASSRDRLAKNIQYF. The V and J genes are TRBV5-6 and TRBJ2-4, with 8 bases aligning to TRBD1. In germline, CDR1 is SGHDT, CDR2 YYEEEE. Unmatched junction bases numbered 3, after V lost 4 bases and J lost 0 bases. The length of the CDR3 is 15 residues.